What follows describes a single T cell receptor beta chain. The antigen it recognizes is unknown. Base qualities were left out, and no much larger clone turns up one base away. This sample stems from a study of blood T cell repertoires in COVID-19 (dated by TCRdb to 2020 to 2021). At the level of the whole study: Samples from collaborators originated in the United States, Italy and Spain and spanned both the acute and convalescent phases of COVID-19. The prospective study material was composed of cDNA or gDNA derived from T cells, B-cell-depleted T cells, or PBMCs. The dataset comprised deeply sampled blood TCRbeta repertoires from subjects exposed to, actively infected with, or recovered from COVID-19. The repertoires were released in a freely available public database intended as a resource for research on the immune response to SARS-CoV-2. Samples were obtained from the ongoing ImmuneRACE study (first 160 participants) and from about 1,300 subjects provided by 6 global collaborators. A de-identified subject ID, COVID-19 status, age in years and sex were almost always included in the sample metadata. Where available, HLA class I and class II types were obtained from metadata supplied by the sample provider rather than from assay-based typing. Study-wide findings and limitations: Clinical and demographic metadata were provided uncurated, with the amount varying by source and participant.

TCRbeta CDR3 regions were amplified from genomic DNA using the immunoSEQ Assay, a bias-controlled multiplex PCR. Per the authors' processing: The number of nucleated cells in each sample was estimated by amplification of reference gene primers within the assay. To quantify the absolute abundance of each unique TCRbeta CDR3 rearrangement, sequence reads were collapsed and filtered. For each sample, productive Simpson clonality was calculated as the square root of Simpson's diversity index across productive rearrangements. This is the immuneACCESS table as TCRdb keeps it, with only in-frame sequences that have V and J called. A part of the clones is gone; compared with another copy, unresolved V genes explain less than half, and the rest is unexplained. The V and J calls and the clone size are those of that table, but D and trimming were determined from the DNA. In this sample the table shows roughly 220,000 clones, 80% to 85% of which occur a single time. In total, the top ten clones hold roughly 2.3% of the sample.

The collaborating institutions used their own protocols to collect whole blood in K2EDTA tubes. Collaborator samples were shipped for TCRbeta analysis as frozen whole blood, isolated PBMCs, or DNA extracted from either sample type. V is shortened by 5 bases, J by 3 bases, and the region joining them spans 7 bases. Counted from cysteine to phenylalanine, this CDR3 has 13 amino acids. Only the CDR3 region is kept as DNA, spanning 39 bases read in frame from base 1. From a lookup of the germline V gene, CDR1 and CDR2 are SGHVS and FQNEAQ. The V and J genes are TRBV7-8 and TRBJ2-2, with TRBD1 perhaps the D gene, on 5 matching bases. The TCR comes from a woman aged 55-70 years with acute or convalescent COVID-19. The specimen was peripheral blood. The nucleotides are TGTGCCAGCAGCATACAGGACACCGGGGAGCTGTTTTTT. This sequence encodes CASSIQDTGELFF.